This T cell receptor (beta chain) was recorded in a study of shared clonotypes between healthy human individuals. Turning to the study itself: The donor pool was made up of two women and three men aged 18 to 49.

This clone appeared once. TCRdb's copy holds only in-frame clones and misses some; the assay was immunoSEQ multiplex PCR. The sample lists 900,000 to 1,200,000 clones; around 78% were seen once. CDR3 size: 14 residues. Trimming stripped 9 bases from V and 8 bases from J, with 22 bases between. Germline V CDR1 and CDR2: MDHEN, SYDVKM. The sequencing input was memory CD4+ T cells from PBMCs. The subset here: CD45RA-negative fraction. This chain joins TRBV28 and TRBJ1-2; a weak D match, TRBD1 (5 bases). The receptor comes from a man aged 18-30 years in good health. Some clones in this sample may be carry-over from other donors' samples. The CDR3 sequence: CASCHETDTQGYTF. The CDR3 coding sequence is TGTGCCAGTTGTCATGAGACAGACACTCAGGGCTACACCTTC.